Reported below is one TCR beta chain. Amplification targeted TCR beta CDR3 regions from RNA transcripts. The primer set for the first-round RT-PCR of the TCR CDR3 was HTBI. One entry per CDR3 protein results from TCRdb running MiXCR on the multiplex PCR reads. There are more than 500,000 distinct CDR3 sequences in the sample; roughly 45% occur only once, and 35% to 50% lies in the top ten. These data originate in a study of T cells in Graves' hyperthyroidism and ophthalmopathy. The TCR sequence derives from an adult woman with Graves' disease, either hyperthyroidism or ophthalmopathy (not recorded which). Material for sequencing was peripheral blood or thyroid tissue (not recorded which).

DNA for the CDR3: TGCGCCAGCAGTGAGGTTCGACTTTGGGCCCAGCATTTT. Amino acid sequence: CASSEVRLWAQHF. The gene calls are TRBV10-2 and TRBJ1-5; no firm D call. Germline V gene data show CDR1 as WSHSY and CDR2 as SAAADI. This CDR3 is 13 amino acids long. Between the trimmed V and J ends, which lost 2 bases and 11 bases, there was a span of 13 bases.